Below are 9 T cell receptor beta chains sequenced from a single sample in a study of CD8+ T cells in alopecia areata. The sequencing template was cDNA reverse transcribed from extracted RNA. Repertoires were generated with immunoSEQ multiplex PCR, while TCRdb's copy carries only in-frame clones and drops some. Of 60,000 to 90,000 clones in the sample, 60% to 70% were seen once. Treatment specified: oral pan-JAK inhibitor, 5-10 mg twice daily. Material: CD8+ T cells sorted from blood, obtained at week 24, from a patient treated with tofacitinib. The receptors stem from a human donor with alopecia areata.

The chain carries TRBV7-2 and TRBJ2-7; D could derive from TRBD1 or TRBD2 (5 bases each). This CDR3 has 14 residues. V shed 4 bases and J shed 0 bases, with 10 bases lying between them. Per germline, CDR1 SGHTA and CDR2 FQGNSA. The CDR3 DNA sequence: TGTGCCAGCAGCTCAGCCGGGGCCTCCTACGAGCAGTACTTC. Protein product: CASSSAGASYEQYF.

The chain joins TRBV7-9 to TRBJ1-4; D ambiguous. V lost 4 bases and J 0 bases, leaving 9 bases between the germline ends. The CDR3 consists of 15 residues. Germline V gene data show CDR1 as SEHNR and CDR2 as FQNEAQ (reference sequence). For the CDR3, the DNA is TGTGCCAGCAGCTCTACGTCCGCAACTAATGAAAAACTGTTTTTT. Protein product: CASSSTSATNEKLFF.

This chain links TRBV11-2 with TRBJ2-7, with D tentatively TRBD1 (7 bases). CDR3 length equals 14 residues. V was cut by 4 bases and J by 3 bases, with 13 bases left in between. Looked up from germline, CDR1 is SGHAT and CDR2 is FQNNGV. The CDR3 nucleotides read TGTGCCAGCAGCTCCACTCAGGGGGGCTACGAGCAGTACTTC. Its protein product is CASSSTQGGYEQYF.

The chain is built from TRBV13 and TRBJ2-5, with D hard to call. The CDR3 loop spans 14 amino acids. The germline V gene has CDR1 PRHDT and CDR2 FYEKMQ (reference sequence). Trimming took off 3 bases at V and 3 bases at J, with 11 bases between the two ends. The CDR3 region is CASSLWTDEETQYF. Written as DNA, the CDR3 is TGTGCCAGCAGCTTGTGGACGGACGAAGAGACCCAGTACTTC.

This clone has a handful of counts. V and J are TRBV4-1 and TRBJ1-1; D is unresolved. V gave up 1 base and J gave up 1 base, with 7 bases separating them. Germline V gene data show CDR1 as MGHRA and CDR2 as YSYEKL. The CDR3 contains 14 residues. The CDR3 DNA follows: TGCGCCAGCAGCCAAGGAGTCGGGAACACTGAAGCTTTCTTT. This translates into CASSQGVGNTEAFF.

The chain couples TRBV27 to TRBJ2-7, with D unclear. V lost 2 bases and J 2 bases, leaving 16 bases between the germline ends. Germline V CDR1 and CDR2: MNHEY, SMNVEV (reference sequence). The CDR3 totals 16 residues. The CDR3 spells CASSLAHPSIPYEQYF. Written as DNA, the CDR3 is TGTGCCAGCAGTTTAGCCCACCCAAGCATCCCCTACGAGCAGTACTTC.

The chain joins TRBV20-1 to TRBJ2-7; the D gene is possibly TRBD1 (5 bases). V lost 6 bases and J lost 4, with 10 bases in between. Germline V gives CDR1 DFQATT, CDR2 SNEGSKA (reference sequence). The CDR3 loop spans 11 amino acids. CDR3 sequence reads: CSAPSGYEQYF. CDR3 sequence (DNA): TGCAGTGCCCCCTCAGGGTACGAGCAGTACTTC.

The CDR3: CASSRGPYNQPQHF. The CDR3 nucleotides are TGTGCCAGCAGCCGAGGGCCCTACAATCAGCCCCAGCATTTT. The chain recombines TRBV27 with TRBJ1-5, with no clear D. V shed 6 bases and J shed 3 bases, with 12 bases lying between them. The germline V gene has CDR1 MNHEY and CDR2 SMNVEV (reference sequence). The CDR3 runs 14 residues.

V usage is TRBV27 and J usage is TRBJ2-3; D gene uncertain. The V end was cut by 7 bases, the J end by 0 bases, with 14 bases between. CDR3 length: 15 residues. The V gene's germline CDR1 is MNHEY and CDR2 SMNVEV (reference sequence). The CDR3 region has the DNA TGTGCCAGCATTGCGCTCGGAACTAGCACAGATACGCAGTATTTT. It yields the protein CASIALGTSTDTQYF.